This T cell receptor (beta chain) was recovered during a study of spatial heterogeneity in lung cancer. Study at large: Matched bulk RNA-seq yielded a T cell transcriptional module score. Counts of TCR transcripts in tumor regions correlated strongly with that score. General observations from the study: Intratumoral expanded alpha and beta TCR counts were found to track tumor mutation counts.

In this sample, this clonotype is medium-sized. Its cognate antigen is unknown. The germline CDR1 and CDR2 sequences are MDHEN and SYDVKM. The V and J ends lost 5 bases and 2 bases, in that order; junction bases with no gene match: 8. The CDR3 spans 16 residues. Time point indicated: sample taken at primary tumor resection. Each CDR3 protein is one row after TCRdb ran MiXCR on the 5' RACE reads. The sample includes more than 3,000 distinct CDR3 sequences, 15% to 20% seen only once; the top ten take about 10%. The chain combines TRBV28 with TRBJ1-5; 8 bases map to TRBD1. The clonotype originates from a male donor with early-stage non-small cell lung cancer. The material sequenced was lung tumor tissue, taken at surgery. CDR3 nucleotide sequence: TGTGCCAGCAGTCGGCGGACAGGGTCGGGCAATCAGCCCCAGCATTTT. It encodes CASSRRTGSGNQPQHF.